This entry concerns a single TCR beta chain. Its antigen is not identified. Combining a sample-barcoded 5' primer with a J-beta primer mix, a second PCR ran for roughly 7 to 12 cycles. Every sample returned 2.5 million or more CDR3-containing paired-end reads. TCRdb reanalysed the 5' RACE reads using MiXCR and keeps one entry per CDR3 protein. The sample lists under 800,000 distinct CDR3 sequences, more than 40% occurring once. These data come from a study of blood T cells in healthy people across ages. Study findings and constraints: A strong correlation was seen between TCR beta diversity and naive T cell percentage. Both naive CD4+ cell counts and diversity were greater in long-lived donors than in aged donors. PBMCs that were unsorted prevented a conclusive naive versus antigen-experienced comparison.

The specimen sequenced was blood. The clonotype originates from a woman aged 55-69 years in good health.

CDR3 coding DNA: TGTGCCAGCAGCCAAGATCTGGAGAGCTCTGGGGCCAACGTCCTGACTTTC. This encodes CASSQDLESSGANVLTF. This chain connects TRBV3-1 to TRBJ2-6; D gene uncertain. Germline assignment: CDR1 LGHDT and CDR2 YNNKEL (reference sequence). This CDR3 spans 17 amino acids. V lost 0 bases and J 0 bases, leaving 9 bases between the germline ends.